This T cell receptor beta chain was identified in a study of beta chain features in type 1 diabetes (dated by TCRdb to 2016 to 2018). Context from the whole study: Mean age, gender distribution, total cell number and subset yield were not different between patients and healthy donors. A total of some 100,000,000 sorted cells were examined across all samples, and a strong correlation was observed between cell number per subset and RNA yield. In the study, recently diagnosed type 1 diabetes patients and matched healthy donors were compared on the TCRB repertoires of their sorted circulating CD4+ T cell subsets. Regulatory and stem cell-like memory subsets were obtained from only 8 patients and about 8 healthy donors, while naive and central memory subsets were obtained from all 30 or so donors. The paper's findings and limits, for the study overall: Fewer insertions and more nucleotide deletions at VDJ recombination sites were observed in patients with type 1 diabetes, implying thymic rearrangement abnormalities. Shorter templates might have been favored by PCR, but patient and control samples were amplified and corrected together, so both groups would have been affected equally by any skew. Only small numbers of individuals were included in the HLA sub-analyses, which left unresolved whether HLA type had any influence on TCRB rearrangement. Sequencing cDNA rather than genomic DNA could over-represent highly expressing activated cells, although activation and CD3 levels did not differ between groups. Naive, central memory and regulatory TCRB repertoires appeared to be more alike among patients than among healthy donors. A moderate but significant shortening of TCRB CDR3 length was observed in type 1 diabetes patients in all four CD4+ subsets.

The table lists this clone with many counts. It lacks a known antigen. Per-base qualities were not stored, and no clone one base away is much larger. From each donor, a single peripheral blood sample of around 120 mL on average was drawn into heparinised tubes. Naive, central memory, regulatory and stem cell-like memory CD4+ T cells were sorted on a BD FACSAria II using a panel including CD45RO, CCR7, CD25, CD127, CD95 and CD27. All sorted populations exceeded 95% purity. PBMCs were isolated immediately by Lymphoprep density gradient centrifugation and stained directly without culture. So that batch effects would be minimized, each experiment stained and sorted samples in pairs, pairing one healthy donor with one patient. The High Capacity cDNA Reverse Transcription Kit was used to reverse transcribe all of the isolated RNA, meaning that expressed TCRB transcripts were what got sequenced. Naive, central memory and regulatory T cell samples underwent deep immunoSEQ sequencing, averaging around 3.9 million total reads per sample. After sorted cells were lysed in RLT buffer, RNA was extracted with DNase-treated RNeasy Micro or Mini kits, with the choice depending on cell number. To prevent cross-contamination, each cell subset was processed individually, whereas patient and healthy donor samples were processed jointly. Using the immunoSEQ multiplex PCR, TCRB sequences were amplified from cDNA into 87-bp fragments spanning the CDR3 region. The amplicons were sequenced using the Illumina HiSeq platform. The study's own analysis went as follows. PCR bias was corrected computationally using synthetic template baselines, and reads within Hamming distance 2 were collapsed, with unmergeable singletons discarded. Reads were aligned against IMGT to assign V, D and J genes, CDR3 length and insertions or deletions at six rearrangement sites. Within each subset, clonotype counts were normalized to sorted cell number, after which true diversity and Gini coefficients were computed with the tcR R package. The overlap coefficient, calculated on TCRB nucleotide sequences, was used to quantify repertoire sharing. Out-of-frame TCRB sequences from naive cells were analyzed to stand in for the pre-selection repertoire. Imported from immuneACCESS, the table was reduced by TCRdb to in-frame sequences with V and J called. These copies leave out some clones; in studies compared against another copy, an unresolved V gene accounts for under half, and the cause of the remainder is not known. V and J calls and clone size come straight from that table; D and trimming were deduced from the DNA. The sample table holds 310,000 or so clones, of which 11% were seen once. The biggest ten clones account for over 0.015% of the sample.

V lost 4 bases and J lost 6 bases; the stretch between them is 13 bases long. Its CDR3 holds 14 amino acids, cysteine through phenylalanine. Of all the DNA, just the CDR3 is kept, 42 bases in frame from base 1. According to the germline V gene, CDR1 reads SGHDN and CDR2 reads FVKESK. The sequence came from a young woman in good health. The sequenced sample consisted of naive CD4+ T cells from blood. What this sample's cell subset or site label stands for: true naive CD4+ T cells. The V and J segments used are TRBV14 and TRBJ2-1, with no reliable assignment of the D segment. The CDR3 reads CASSPVPLSNEQFF. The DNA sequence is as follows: TGTGCCAGCAGCCCAGTGCCCCTCTCCAATGAGCAGTTCTTC.